The 32 T cell receptor beta chains below all came from one sample that was sequenced in a study of a mutant IDH1 vaccine in newly diagnosed glioma. Measured with immunoSEQ multiplex PCR; TCRdb has only the in-frame clones, and not every one. The table records about 98,000 clones, roughly 90% of them present only once. Time point indicated: baseline, week 1 (first vaccination visit). Treatment specified: pre-vaccination baseline after standard-of-care therapy. The source material was PBMCs, sampled from a glioma patient treated with radiotherapy, temozolomide or both. The receptors were gathered from a woman aged 50 to 60 with glioma.

CDR3 bases: TGCGCCAGCAGTCACGTCACTAGCGGGTTTACCTACGAGCAGTACTTC. Amino acids: CASSHVTSGFTYEQYF. J is TRBJ2-7 and V is TRBV10-1, with TRBD2 identical over 9 bases. Germline V gene sequence: CDR1 WNHNN, CDR2 SYGVQD (reference sequence). Trimming took 5 bases from V and 2 from J; bases not matched to a gene: 10. The CDR3 sequence is 16 residues long.

The chain combines TRBV7-9 with TRBJ2-7; 8 bases are a match to TRBD1. Germline trimming cut 1 base from V and 5 bases from J; bases unmatched to any gene: 4. The CDR3 totals 14 residues. The V gene's germline CDR1 is SEHNR and CDR2 FQNEAQ (reference sequence). CDR3 protein: CASSLGTGRHEQYF. CDR3 coding DNA: TGTGCCAGCAGCTTAGGGACAGGGCGGCACGAGCAGTACTTC.

This clone was recorded only once. This chain connects TRBV29-1 to TRBJ1-2, with D possibly being TRBD1 (6 bases). The germline gives CDR1 SQVTM, CDR2 ANQGSEA. The CDR3 contains 14 residues. The V end was cut by 3 bases, the J end by 6 bases, with 17 bases between. CDR3 in amino acids: CSVDPQGFRNGYTF. The CDR3 DNA is TGCAGCGTTGATCCCCAGGGGTTTCGGAATGGCTACACCTTC.

The rearrangement joins TRBV7-3 to TRBJ2-3; tentative D call: TRBD2 (6 bases). Trimming removed 2 bases at V and 2 bases at J, with 8 bases between. There are 14 residues in the CDR3. Germline V gene data show CDR1 as SGHTA and CDR2 as FQGTGA. CDR3 nucleotides: TGTGCCAGCAGCTTATGGGACTCCACAGATACGCAGTATTTT. It specifies CASSLWDSTDTQYF.

The J gene is TRBJ2-1, the V gene TRBV10-1; D unclear. Germline V CDR1 and CDR2: WNHNN, SYGVQD (reference sequence). With 3 bases removed from V and 4 bases from J, the gap between germline ends came to 7 bases. The CDR3 is 13 residues long. The CDR3, as DNA: TGCGCCAGCAGTGAAGGGCAGTACAATGAGCAGTTCTTC. Its protein product is CASSEGQYNEQFF.

This chain links TRBV7-3 with TRBJ1-1, with D unclear. The V end was cut by 3 bases, the J end by 3 bases, with 11 bases between. This CDR3 contains 14 residues. CDR1 is SGHTA and CDR2 is FQGTGA in the germline V gene. The CDR3 region is CASSFSGADTEAFF. The DNA of the CDR3 is TGTGCCAGCAGCTTCTCCGGCGCGGACACTGAAGCTTTCTTT.

The V gene is TRBV5-6, the J gene TRBJ1-5; TRBD1 matches 7 bases. This CDR3 spans 13 amino acids. Unmatched junction bases numbered 3, after V lost 4 bases and J lost 5 bases. Looked up from germline, CDR1 is SGHDT and CDR2 is YYEEEE. The CDR3 DNA sequence: TGTGCCAGCAGCCTTGACAGGGATCAGCCCCAGCATTTT. Translation gives CASSLDRDQPQHF. Full variable domain (outside the CDR3, taken from reference TRBV5-6 and TRBJ1-5): DAGVTQSPTHLIKTRGQQVTLRCSPKSGHDTVSWYQQALGQGPQFIFQYYEEEERQRGNFPDRFSGHQFPNYSSELNVNALLLGDSALYLCASSLDRDQPQHFGDGTRLSIL.

This rearrangement joins TRBV10-1 to TRBJ2-5, with 8 bases aligning to TRBD2. This CDR3 comprises 13 residues. The J segment lost 3 bases and the V segment lost 6 bases, leaving 3 bases of the junction unmatched. CDR1 is WNHNN and CDR2 is SYGVQD in the germline V gene (reference sequence). In DNA form, the CDR3 reads TGCGCCAGCAGCGAGACTAGCGAAGAGACCCAGTACTTC. Its translation is CASSETSEETQYF.

The J gene is TRBJ1-5, the V gene TRBV13; TRBD1 aligns across 9 bases. The CDR3 totals 15 residues. The germline V gene encodes CDR1 PRHDT and CDR2 FYEKMQ (reference sequence). Unmatched junction bases numbered 6, after V lost 5 bases and J lost 4 bases. CDR3 nucleotides: TGTGCCAGCAGCCCGGGAGGACAGGGGAATCAGCCCCAGCATTTT. Translated: CASSPGGQGNQPQHF.

In its sample, this clone was seen once. The CDR3 nucleotides are TGTGCCAGCAGCCTTAGCCAGGGGGCTGGGACTGAAGCTTTCTTT. Protein: CASSLSQGAGTEAFF. The rearrangement uses TRBV28 and TRBJ1-1; 8 positions agree with TRBD1. The CDR3 loop spans 15 amino acids. Germline assignment: CDR1 MDHEN and CDR2 SYDVKM. The ends lost 6 bases at V and 5 bases at J; junction bases unmatched: 11.

The V and J genes are TRBV4-1 and TRBJ2-1; no clear D gene. Germline CDR1 MGHRA, CDR2 YSYEKL. Trimming took off 0 bases at V and 3 bases at J, with 6 bases between the two ends. The CDR3 loop spans 14 amino acids. CDR3 coding DNA: TGCGCCAGCAGCCAAGATCCTGACTACAATGAGCAGTTCTTC. Its translation: CASSQDPDYNEQFF.

The chain carries TRBV9 and TRBJ2-3; tentative D call: TRBD1 (6 bases). This CDR3 has 16 amino acids. V lost 0 bases, J lost 1 base, and 12 bases lay in between. CDR1 SGDLS and CDR2 YYNGEE come from the germline V gene. For the CDR3, the DNA is TGTGCCAGCAGCGTAGGATTTGAGGGGGGCACAGATACGCAGTATTTT. It codes for CASSVGFEGGTDTQYF.

This CDR3 is CASSPTGTINEQFF. CDR3 DNA: TGTGCCAGTAGTCCGACAGGGACGATTAATGAGCAGTTCTTC. The chain has TRBV19 and TRBJ2-1, with 7 bases aligning to TRBD1. V dropped 5 bases and J dropped 7; count of bases not matched to a gene: 8. CDR1 and CDR2 (germline): LNHDA, SQIVND (reference sequence). This CDR3 spans 14 amino acids.

The chain employs TRBV29-1 and TRBJ2-7; tentative D call: TRBD2 (6 bases). V was pared by 3 bases and J by 1 base, with 16 bases between. The V gene's germline CDR1 is SQVTM and CDR2 ANQGSEA. The CDR3 has 15 amino acids. This chain's CDR3 is CSVEVRGLQSYEQYF. Written as DNA, the CDR3 is TGCAGCGTTGAGGTTAGGGGACTCCAATCCTACGAGCAGTACTTC.

This clone came up a few times. This chain joins TRBV6-5 and TRBJ1-6; D might be TRBD1 (6 bases). Trimming removed 6 bases at V and 8 bases at J, with 14 bases between. This CDR3 contains 14 residues. Looked up from germline, CDR1 is MNHEY and CDR2 is SVGAGI. DNA of the CDR3: TGTGCCAGCAGAGCGCAGGGGTTGGATTCACCCCTCCACTTT. This gives the protein CASRAQGLDSPLHF.

The gene calls are TRBV18 and TRBJ1-6; D gene uncertain. V was trimmed by 2 bases and J by 0 bases, leaving 8 bases between them. The CDR3 totals 16 residues. Germline V gene data show CDR1 as KGHSH and CDR2 as LQKENI. This chain's CDR3 is CASSPSRDSYNSPLHF. Written as DNA, the CDR3 is TGTGCCAGCTCACCAAGCCGGGACTCCTATAATTCACCCCTCCACTTT.

This clone occurred once. In nucleotides, the CDR3 is TGTGCCATCAGTGAGTTGAGGCGGGAGGTAAATGATGAGCAGTTCTTC. Protein: CAISELRREVNDEQFF. This chain joins TRBV10-3 and TRBJ2-1; TRBD2 aligns across 8 bases. Trimming took 1 base from V and 8 from J; bases not matched to a gene: 10. CDR3 length: 16 amino acids. The V gene's germline CDR1 is ENHRY and CDR2 SYGVKD.

There are a few counts of this clone. The chain carries TRBV28 and TRBJ1-4, with TRBD1 matching over 7 bases. Germline V gene sequence: CDR1 MDHEN, CDR2 SYDVKM. With V trimmed by 9 bases and J by 8 bases, 12 bases remained unmatched. The CDR3 spans 14 residues. As DNA, the CDR3 is TGTGCCAGTATGACAGGGACCGCCCGAGAAAAACTGTTTTTT. This sequence encodes CASMTGTAREKLFF.

The chain links TRBV27 to TRBJ2-7, with 7 bases aligning to TRBD2. Looked up from germline, CDR1 is MNHEY and CDR2 is SMNVEV (reference sequence). Germline trimming cut 5 bases from V and 1 base from J; bases unmatched to any gene: 8. This CDR3 contains 15 residues. The CDR3 loop is CASSPRGSGSYEQYF. For the CDR3, the DNA is TGTGCCAGCAGTCCCCGGGGTAGCGGGTCCTACGAGCAGTACTTC.

The V and J genes are TRBV6-5 and TRBJ2-2; no firm D call. Germline V lookup: CDR1 MNHEY, CDR2 SVGAGI. V was pared by 2 bases and J by 5 bases, with 9 bases between. The CDR3 is made up of 14 amino acids. In nucleotides, the CDR3 is TGTGCCAGCAGTTACAACCAAAGGACCGGGGAGCTGTTTTTT. It yields the protein CASSYNQRTGELFF.

The chain carries TRBV10-1 and TRBJ2-4; the match to TRBD1 covers 8 bases. Germline loops: CDR1 WNHNN, CDR2 SYGVQD (reference sequence). The V and J ends lost 2 bases and 1 base, in that order; junction bases with no gene match: 10. The CDR3 is 18 amino acids. DNA of the CDR3: TGCGCCAGCAGTGAGGGACAGGGTTCGGACCTCGCCAAAAACATTCAGTACTTC. Translated, it gives CASSEGQGSDLAKNIQYF.

This chain joins TRBV29-1 and TRBJ2-1; no reliable D call. The CDR3 totals 11 residues. CDR1 is SQVTM, CDR2 ANQGSEA, per germline. V gave up 4 bases and J gave up 4 bases, with 5 bases separating them. The CDR3 sequence is CSVGLYNEQFF. CDR3 DNA sequence: TGCAGCGTTGGGCTGTACAATGAGCAGTTCTTC.

The V gene is TRBV7-9, the J gene TRBJ2-7; TRBD2 matches at 11 bases. Germline CDR1 and CDR2: SEHNR and FQNEAQ (reference sequence). The length of the CDR3 is 15 residues. The V and J ends lost 3 bases and 1 base, in that order; junction bases with no gene match: 2. The CDR3 sequence: CASSLTSGISYEQYF. The CDR3 region has the DNA TGTGCCAGCAGCTTGACTAGCGGGATTTCCTACGAGCAGTACTTC. Looking up the rest from reference TRBV7-9 and TRBJ2-7 gives the full variable domain: DTGVSQNPRHKITKRGQNVTFRCDPISEHNRLYWYRQTLGQGPEFLTYFQNEAQLEKSRLLSDRFSAERPKGSFSTLEIQRTEQGDSAMYLCASSLTSGISYEQYFGPGTRLTVT.

This chain connects TRBV13 to TRBJ2-7; 10 bases align to TRBD1. Germline V CDR1 and CDR2: PRHDT, FYEKMQ (reference sequence). The CDR3 totals 15 residues. Trimming at V came to 1 base and at J to 2 bases, leaving 2 bases not matched to a gene. The CDR3 DNA reads TGTGCCAGCAGCTTAGCAGGGACAGGGGCCTACGAGCAGTACTTC. Protein product: CASSLAGTGAYEQYF.

V gene TRBV7-2 combines with J gene TRBJ2-7, with 11 positions matching TRBD2. Per the germline V gene, CDR1 is SGHTA and CDR2 is FQGNSA. This CDR3 contains 14 residues. V lost 6 bases, J lost 2 bases, and 3 bases stayed unmatched. The CDR3 DNA sequence: TGTGCCAGCAGGATAGCGGGAGGGCCCTACGAGCAGTACTTC. This codes for CASRIAGGPYEQYF.

The chain joins TRBV9 to TRBJ2-2, with D perhaps being TRBD1 or TRBD2 (5 bases each). Per germline, CDR1 SGDLS and CDR2 YYNGEE. V shed 3 bases and J shed 7 bases, with 22 bases lying between them. The CDR3 loop spans 17 amino acids. The CDR3 region is CASSGTGTALVVGELFF. CDR3 sequence (DNA): TGTGCCAGCAGCGGCACCGGGACCGCGTTGGTGGTCGGGGAGCTGTTTTTT.

J is TRBJ2-7 and V is TRBV15; D is perhaps TRBD2 (7 bases). The germline V gene encodes CDR1 LNHNV and CDR2 YYDKDF (reference sequence). Trimming took off 1 base at V and 3 bases at J, with 22 bases between the two ends. CDR3 length: 18 residues. Here the CDR3 DNA reads TGTGCCACCAGCAGAGGTCCTTCTGGGGGGGCTAGCGGCTACGAGCAGTACTTC. Its protein product is CATSRGPSGGASGYEQYF.

The gene calls are TRBV19 and TRBJ2-2, with 9 nucleotides matching TRBD1. This CDR3 comprises 15 residues. With 8 bases clipped from V and 4 bases from J, the junction kept 8 bases outside the gene matches. Germline V gene data show CDR1 as LNHDA and CDR2 as SQIVND (reference sequence). The CDR3 sequence: CASAGQGRVTGELFF. The CDR3, as DNA: TGTGCCAGTGCGGGACAGGGAAGGGTCACCGGGGAGCTGTTTTTT.

The chain joins TRBV11-2 to TRBJ2-2, with D unresolved. This CDR3 spans 15 amino acids. Trimming shortened V by 5 bases and J by 4 bases, and 14 bases separated the two germline ends. Germline-derived CDR1 and CDR2 are SGHAT and FQNNGV. CDR3 in DNA: TGTGCCAGCAGCGGCCCGGGTCAGGCCACCGGGGAGCTGTTTTTT. The encoded protein is CASSGPGQATGELFF.

The J gene is TRBJ1-1, the V gene TRBV6-1, with a weak D call TRBD1 (6 bases). The germline CDR1 and CDR2 sequences are MNHNS and SASEGT. V gave up 0 bases and J gave up 11 bases, with 16 bases separating them. The CDR3 length is 14 residues. CDR3 loop: CASSEARQGRRAFF. The CDR3 nucleotides read TGTGCCAGCAGTGAAGCGCGTCAGGGGCGTAGGGCTTTCTTT.

The rearrangement joins TRBV6-5 to TRBJ1-1; D is unresolved. There are 12 residues in the CDR3. CDR1 is MNHEY, CDR2 SVGAGI, per germline. V was shortened by 5 bases and J by 8 bases, with 12 bases between the two germline ends. The CDR3 DNA reads as TGTGCCAGCAGTGTCTGGGAAGACGAAGCTTTCTTT. Its protein product is CASSVWEDEAFF.

The chain links TRBV25-1 to TRBJ2-5; D remains ambiguous. The germline V gene has CDR1 MGHDK and CDR2 SYGVNS. V dropped 1 base and J dropped 4 bases, with 4 bases sitting between them. CDR3 length: 12 amino acids. In DNA form, the CDR3 reads TGTGCCAGCAGTGAATTCGGAGAGACCCAGTACTTC. Its translation is CASSEFGETQYF.